This TCR beta chain was profiled in a study of blood T cell repertoires in COVID-19. Overall study context: Sources were T cells, B-cell-depleted T cells, or PBMCs; the material itself was cDNA or gDNA.

In the original workflow: Reference gene primer amplification yielded estimated nucleated cell counts. Measured with immunoSEQ multiplex PCR; TCRdb has only the in-frame clones, and not every one. That table furnishes V, J and clone size, whereas the DNA furnished D and trimming. This table has about 200,000 clones, 80% to 95% appearing once. After removal of 3 bases from V and 5 bases from J, the junction contained 11 bases not matched to a gene. The germline V gene has CDR1 LGHDT and CDR2 YNNKEL (reference sequence). This CDR3 has 16 amino acids. The chain joins TRBV3-1 (or the pseudogene TRBV3-2) to TRBJ2-7, with 9 bases identical to TRBD2. The sequencing sample was made of peripheral blood. This receptor was taken from a man aged 50-60 years with acute or convalescent COVID-19. This chain's CDR3 is CASSQLTGGRADEQYF. The DNA of the CDR3 is TGTGCCAGCAGCCAGCTGACGGGCGGGAGGGCCGACGAGCAGTACTTC.